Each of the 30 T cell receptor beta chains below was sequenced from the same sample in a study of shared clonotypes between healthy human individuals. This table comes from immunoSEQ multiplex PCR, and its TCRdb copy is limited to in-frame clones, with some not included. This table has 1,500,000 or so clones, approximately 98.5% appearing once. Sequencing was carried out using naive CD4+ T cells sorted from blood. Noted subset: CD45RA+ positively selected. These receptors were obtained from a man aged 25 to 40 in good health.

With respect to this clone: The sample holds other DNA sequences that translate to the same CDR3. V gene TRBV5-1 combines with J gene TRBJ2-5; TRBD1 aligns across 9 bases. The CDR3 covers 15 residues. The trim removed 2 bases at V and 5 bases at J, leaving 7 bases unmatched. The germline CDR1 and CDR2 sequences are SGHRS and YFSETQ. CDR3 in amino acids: CASSFQQGATETQYF. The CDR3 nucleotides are TGCGCCAGCAGCTTTCAACAGGGGGCGACGGAGACCCAGTACTTC. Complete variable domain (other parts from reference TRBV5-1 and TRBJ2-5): KAGVTQTPRYLIKTRGQQVTLSCSPISGHRSVSWYQQTPGQGLQFLFEYFSETQRNKGNFPGRFSGRQFSNSRSEMNVSTLELGDSALYLCASSFQQGATETQYFGPGTRLLVL.

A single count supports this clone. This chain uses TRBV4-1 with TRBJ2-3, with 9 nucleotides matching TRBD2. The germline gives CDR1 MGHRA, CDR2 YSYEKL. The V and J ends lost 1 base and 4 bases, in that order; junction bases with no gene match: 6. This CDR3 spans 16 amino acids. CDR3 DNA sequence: TGCGCCAGCAGCCAAGTGCTAGCGGGGAACGCAGATACGCAGTATTTT. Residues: CASSQVLAGNADTQYF.

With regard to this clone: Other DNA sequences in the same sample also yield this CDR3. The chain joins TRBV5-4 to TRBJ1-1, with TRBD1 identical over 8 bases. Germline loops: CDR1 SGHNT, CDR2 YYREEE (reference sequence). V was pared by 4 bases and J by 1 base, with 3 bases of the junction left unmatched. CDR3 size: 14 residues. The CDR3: CASSPGQGNTEAFF. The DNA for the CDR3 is TGTGCCAGCAGCCCAGGACAGGGGAACACTGAAGCTTTCTTT.

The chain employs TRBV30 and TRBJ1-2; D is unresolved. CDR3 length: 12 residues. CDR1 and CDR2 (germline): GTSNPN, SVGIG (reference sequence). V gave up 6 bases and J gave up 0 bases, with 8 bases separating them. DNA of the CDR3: TGTGCCTGCCTGTTAGCTAACTATGGCTACACCTTC. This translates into CACLLANYGYTF.

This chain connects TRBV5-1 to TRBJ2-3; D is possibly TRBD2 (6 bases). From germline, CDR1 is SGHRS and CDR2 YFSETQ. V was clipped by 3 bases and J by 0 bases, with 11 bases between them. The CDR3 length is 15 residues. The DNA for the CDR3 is TGCGCCAGCAGCTCCGGGACTTCTAGCACAGATACGCAGTATTTT. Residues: CASSSGTSSTDTQYF. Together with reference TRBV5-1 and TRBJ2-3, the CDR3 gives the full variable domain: KAGVTQTPRYLIKTRGQQVTLSCSPISGHRSVSWYQQTPGQGLQFLFEYFSETQRNKGNFPGRFSGRQFSNSRSEMNVSTLELGDSALYLCASSSGTSSTDTQYFGPGTRLTVL.

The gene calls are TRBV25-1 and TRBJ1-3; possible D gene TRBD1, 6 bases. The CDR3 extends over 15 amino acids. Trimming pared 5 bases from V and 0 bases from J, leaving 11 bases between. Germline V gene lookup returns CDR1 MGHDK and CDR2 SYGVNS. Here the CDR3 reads CASSTEGGSGNTIYF. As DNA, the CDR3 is TGTGCCAGCAGTACAGAAGGGGGCTCTGGAAACACCATATATTTT.

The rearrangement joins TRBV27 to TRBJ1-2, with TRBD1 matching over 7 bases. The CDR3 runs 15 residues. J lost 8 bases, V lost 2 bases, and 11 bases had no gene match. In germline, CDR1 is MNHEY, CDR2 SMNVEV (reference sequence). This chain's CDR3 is CASSLGDSSGRGYTF. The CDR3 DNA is TGTGCCAGCAGTTTAGGGGACAGTTCAGGCAGAGGCTACACCTTC.

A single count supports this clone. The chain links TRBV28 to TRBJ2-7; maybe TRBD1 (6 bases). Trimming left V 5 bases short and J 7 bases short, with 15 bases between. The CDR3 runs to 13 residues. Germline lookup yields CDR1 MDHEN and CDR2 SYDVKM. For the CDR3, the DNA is TGTGCCAGCAGTACGACAGGATTTCAGGAGCAGTACTTC. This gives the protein CASSTTGFQEQYF.

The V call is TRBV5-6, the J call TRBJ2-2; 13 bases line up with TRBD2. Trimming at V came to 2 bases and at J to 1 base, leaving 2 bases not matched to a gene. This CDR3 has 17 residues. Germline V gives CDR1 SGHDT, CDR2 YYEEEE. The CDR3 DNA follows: TGTGCCAGCAGCTTTCGACTAGCGGGAGGGAACACCGGGGAGCTGTTTTTT. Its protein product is CASSFRLAGGNTGELFF.

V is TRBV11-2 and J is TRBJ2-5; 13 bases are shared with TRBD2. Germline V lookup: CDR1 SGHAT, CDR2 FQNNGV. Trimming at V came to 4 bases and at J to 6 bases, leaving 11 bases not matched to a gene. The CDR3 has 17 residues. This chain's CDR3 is CASSSTRTSGRRKTQYF. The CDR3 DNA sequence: TGTGCCAGCAGCTCCACACGGACTAGCGGGAGACGAAAGACCCAGTACTTC.

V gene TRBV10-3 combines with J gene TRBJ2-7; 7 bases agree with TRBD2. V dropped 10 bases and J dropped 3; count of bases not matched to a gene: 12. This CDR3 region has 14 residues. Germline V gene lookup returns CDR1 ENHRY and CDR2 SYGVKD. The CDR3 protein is CATSEGEGLYEQYF. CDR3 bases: TGTGCCACCTCTGAAGGGGAGGGCCTCTACGAGCAGTACTTC.

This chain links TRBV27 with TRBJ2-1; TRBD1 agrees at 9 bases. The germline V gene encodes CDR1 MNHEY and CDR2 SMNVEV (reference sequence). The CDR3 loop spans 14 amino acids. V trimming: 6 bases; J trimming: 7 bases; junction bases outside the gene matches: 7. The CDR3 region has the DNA TGTGCCAGCAGCTTAATCGACAGGGGGAATGAGCAGTTCTTC. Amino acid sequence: CASSLIDRGNEQFF.

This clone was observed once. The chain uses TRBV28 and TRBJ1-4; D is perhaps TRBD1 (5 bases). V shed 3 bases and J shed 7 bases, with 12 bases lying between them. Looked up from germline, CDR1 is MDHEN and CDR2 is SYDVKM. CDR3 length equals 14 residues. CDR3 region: CASSLIRGAEKLFF. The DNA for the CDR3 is TGTGCCAGCAGTTTGATTCGGGGCGCTGAAAAACTGTTTTTT.

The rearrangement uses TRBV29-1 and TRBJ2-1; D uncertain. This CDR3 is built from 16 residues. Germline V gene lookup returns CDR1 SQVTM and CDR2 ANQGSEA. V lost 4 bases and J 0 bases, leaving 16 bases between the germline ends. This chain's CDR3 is CSVVKKMVFSYNEQFF. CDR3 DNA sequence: TGCAGCGTTGTAAAGAAGATGGTTTTCTCCTACAATGAGCAGTTCTTC.

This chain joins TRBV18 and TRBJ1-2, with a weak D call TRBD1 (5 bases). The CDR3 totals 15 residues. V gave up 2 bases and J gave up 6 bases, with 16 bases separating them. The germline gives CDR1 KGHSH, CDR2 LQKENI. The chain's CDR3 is CASSPLATRADGYTF. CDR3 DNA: TGTGCCAGCTCACCATTAGCGACCAGGGCGGATGGCTACACCTTC.

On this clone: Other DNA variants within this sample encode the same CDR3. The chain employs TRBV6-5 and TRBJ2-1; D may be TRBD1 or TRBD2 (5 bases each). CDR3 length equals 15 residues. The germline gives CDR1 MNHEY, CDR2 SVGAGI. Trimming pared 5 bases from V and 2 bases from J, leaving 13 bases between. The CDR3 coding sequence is TGTGCCAGCAGTCCAACAGGAGGCCCCTACAATGAGCAGTTCTTC. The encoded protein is CASSPTGGPYNEQFF.

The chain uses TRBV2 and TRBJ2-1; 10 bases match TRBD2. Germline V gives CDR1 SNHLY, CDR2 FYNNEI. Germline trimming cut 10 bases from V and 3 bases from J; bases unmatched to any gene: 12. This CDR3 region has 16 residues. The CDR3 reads CATTLLAGGGYNEQFF. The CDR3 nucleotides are TGTGCCACCACACTCTTAGCGGGAGGCGGCTACAATGAGCAGTTCTTC.

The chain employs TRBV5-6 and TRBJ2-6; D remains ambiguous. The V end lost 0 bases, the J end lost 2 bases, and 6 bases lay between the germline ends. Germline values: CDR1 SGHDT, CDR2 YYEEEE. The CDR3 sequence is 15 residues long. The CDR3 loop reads CASSLGGTGANVLTF. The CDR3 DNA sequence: TGTGCCAGCAGCTTGGGAGGAACTGGGGCCAACGTCCTGACTTTC.

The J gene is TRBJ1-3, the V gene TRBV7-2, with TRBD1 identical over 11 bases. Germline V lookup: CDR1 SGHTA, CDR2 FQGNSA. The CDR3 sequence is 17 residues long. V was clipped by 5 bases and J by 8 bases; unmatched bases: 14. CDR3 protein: CASSLRIRDRGTDTIYF. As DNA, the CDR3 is TGTGCCAGCAGCCTTAGGATCCGGGACAGGGGGACAGACACCATATATTTT.

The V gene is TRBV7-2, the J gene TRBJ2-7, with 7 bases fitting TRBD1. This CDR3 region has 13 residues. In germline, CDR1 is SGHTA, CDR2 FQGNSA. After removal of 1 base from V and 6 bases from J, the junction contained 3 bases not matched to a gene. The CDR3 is CASSLVSGGEQYF. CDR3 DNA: TGTGCCAGCAGCTTAGTATCAGGGGGCGAGCAGTACTTC.

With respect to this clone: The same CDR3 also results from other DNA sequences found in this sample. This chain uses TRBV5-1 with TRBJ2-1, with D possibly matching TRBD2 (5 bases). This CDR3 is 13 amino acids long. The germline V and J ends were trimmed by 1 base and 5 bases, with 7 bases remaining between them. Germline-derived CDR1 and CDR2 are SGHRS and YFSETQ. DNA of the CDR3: TGCGCCAGCAGCTTGACTAGTAACAATGAGCAGTTCTTC. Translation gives CASSLTSNNEQFF.

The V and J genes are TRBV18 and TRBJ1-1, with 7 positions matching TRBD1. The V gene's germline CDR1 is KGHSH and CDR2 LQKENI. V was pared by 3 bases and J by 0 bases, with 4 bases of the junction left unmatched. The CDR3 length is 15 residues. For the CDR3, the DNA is TGTGCCAGCTCACCGTCGGGACAGATGAACACTGAAGCTTTCTTT. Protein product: CASSPSGQMNTEAFF.

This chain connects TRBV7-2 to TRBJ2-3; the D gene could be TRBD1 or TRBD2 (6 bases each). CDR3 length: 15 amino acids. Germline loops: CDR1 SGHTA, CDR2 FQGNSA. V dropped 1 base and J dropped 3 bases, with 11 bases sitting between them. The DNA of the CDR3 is TGTGCCAGCAGCTTAGTTACAGGGAGGACAGATACGCAGTATTTT. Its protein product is CASSLVTGRTDTQYF.

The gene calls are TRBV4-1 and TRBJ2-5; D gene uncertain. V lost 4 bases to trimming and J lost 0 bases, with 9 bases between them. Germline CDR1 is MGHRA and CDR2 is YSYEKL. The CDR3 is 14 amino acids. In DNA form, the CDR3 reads TGCGCCAGCAGCCGCGGAGAGTACCAAGAGACCCAGTACTTC. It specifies CASSRGEYQETQYF.

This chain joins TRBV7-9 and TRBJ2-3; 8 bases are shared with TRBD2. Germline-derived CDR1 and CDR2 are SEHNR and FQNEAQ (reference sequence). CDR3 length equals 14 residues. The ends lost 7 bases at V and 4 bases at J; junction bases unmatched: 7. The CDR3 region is CASITGTRPDTQYF. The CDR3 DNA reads TGTGCCAGCATAACCGGGACTAGACCAGATACGCAGTATTTT.

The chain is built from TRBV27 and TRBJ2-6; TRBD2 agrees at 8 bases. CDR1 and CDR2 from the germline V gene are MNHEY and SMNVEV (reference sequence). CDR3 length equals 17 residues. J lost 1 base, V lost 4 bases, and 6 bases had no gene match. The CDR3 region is CASSYSGARSGANVLTF. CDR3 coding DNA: TGTGCCAGCAGTTATAGCGGGGCAAGATCTGGGGCCAACGTCCTGACTTTC.

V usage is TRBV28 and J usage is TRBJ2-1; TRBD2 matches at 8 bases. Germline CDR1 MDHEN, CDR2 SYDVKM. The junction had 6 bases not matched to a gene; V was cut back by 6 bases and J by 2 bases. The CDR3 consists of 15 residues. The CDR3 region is CASRGPGLAYNEQFF. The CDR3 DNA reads TGTGCCAGCAGGGGACCGGGACTAGCCTACAATGAGCAGTTCTTC.

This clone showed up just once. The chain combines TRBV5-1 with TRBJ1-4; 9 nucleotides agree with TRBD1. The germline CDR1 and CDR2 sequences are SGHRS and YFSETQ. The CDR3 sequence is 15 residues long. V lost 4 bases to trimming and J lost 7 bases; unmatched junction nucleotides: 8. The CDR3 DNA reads TGCGCCAGCAGCGCCGGGACAGGGTATATTGAAAAACTGTTTTTT. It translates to CASSAGTGYIEKLFF.

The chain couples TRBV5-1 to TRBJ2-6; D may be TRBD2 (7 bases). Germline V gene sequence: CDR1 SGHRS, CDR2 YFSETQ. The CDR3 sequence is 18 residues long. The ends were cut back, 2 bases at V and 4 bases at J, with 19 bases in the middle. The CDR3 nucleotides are TGCGCCAGCAGCTTCGAGGGGGGGCGCATCGCCGGGGCCAACGTCCTGACTTTC. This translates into CASSFEGGRIAGANVLTF.

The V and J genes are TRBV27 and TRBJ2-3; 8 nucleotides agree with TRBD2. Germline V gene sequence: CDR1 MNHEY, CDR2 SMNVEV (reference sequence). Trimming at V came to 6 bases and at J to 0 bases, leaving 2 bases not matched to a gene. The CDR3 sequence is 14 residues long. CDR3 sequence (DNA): TGTGCCAGCAGGATAGCGGGGAGCACAGATACGCAGTATTTT. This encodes CASRIAGSTDTQYF.